These T cell receptor beta chains were read from a single sample in a study of control samples from healthy donors and cancer patients. Sequencing used immunoSEQ multiplex PCR; TCRdb keeps in-frame clones, though not all of them. This table has around 12,000 clones, about 92% appearing once. The sample taken for sequencing was PBMCs. Every receptor here comes from a man older than 75 with lung cancer. Each CDR3 is given with its conserved first and last residue. The order of the fields is J gene, V gene, D gene, CDR3 protein. The D gene is left open where the match is weak.

>TRBJ2-1|TRBV11-3|TRBD2
CASSIGGGINEQFF
>TRBJ2-7|TRBV5-5|.
CASSLALGGTSYEQYF
>TRBJ2-1|TRBV7-3|TRBD2
CASSLMAAGGANEQFF
>TRBJ1-1|TRBV19|.
CASTNYPAGANTEAFF
>TRBJ2-1|TRBV11-2|.
CASSLLFEQFF
>TRBJ1-5|TRBV3-1/TRBV3-2|.
CASSQDEAGESGRATGQPQHF
>TRBJ1-5|TRBV6-2/TRBV6-3|.
CASSYPLGQPQHF
>TRBJ2-4|TRBV6-4|.
CASSGRPGDIQYF
>TRBJ2-1|TRBV7-8|.
CASSLVSGSNEQFF
>TRBJ1-1|TRBV3-1/TRBV3-2|.
CASSQGAGMNTEAFF
>TRBJ2-4|TRBV3-1/TRBV3-2|.
CASSHKRDQTKNIQYF
>TRBJ2-1|TRBV24-1|TRBD2
CATSDPVTSGENYNEQFF
>TRBJ1-6|TRBV5-1|TRBD1
CASSGGGKNSPLHF
>TRBJ1-1|TRBV18|.
CASSPQVMNTEAFF
>TRBJ2-2|TRBV5-8|.
CASSLGQEAFHTGELFF
>TRBJ1-1|TRBV20-1|.
CSALGNTEAFF
>TRBJ2-5|TRBV11-2|.
CASSLALTETQYF
>TRBJ2-1|TRBV7-2|TRBD2
CASSSGTSGGGRQFF
>TRBJ1-1|TRBV5-1|.
CASSFSTGTEAFF
>TRBJ2-1|TRBV5-1|.
CASSWMRPGRAYNEQFF
>TRBJ2-3|TRBV5-1|.
CASSPSVGSTQYF
>TRBJ1-1|TRBV7-9|.
CASSGQVNTEAFF
>TRBJ2-7|TRBV5-5|.
CASSLEGEQYF
>TRBJ1-2|TRBV11-3|.
CASSSSPGSYGYTF
>TRBJ2-1|TRBV3-1/TRBV3-2|TRBD2
CASSHGRTSGGDEQFF
>TRBJ1-1|TRBV6-1|TRBD1
CASSATGVVPRDTEAFF
>TRBJ1-6|TRBV5-1|.
CASSLTRLPGDSPLHF
>TRBJ2-7|TRBV11-2|.
CASSLEAPSSYEQYF
>TRBJ2-1|TRBV7-3|.
CASSDLGPYNEQFF
>TRBJ1-1|TRBV29-1|.
CSVDRGQNTEAFF
>TRBJ1-5|TRBV18|.
CASSPREAGGQPQHF
>TRBJ1-6|TRBV20-1|.
CSASAGTDRWNSPLHF
>TRBJ1-2|TRBV10-1|.
CASSEQGAPVNTF
>TRBJ2-7|TRBV4-1|TRBD1
CASSQGHRGVDEQYF
>TRBJ2-7|TRBV4-2|.
CASSQEGNSIRAEQYF
>TRBJ2-7|TRBV19|.
CASSISGRSSYEQYF
>TRBJ2-1|TRBV5-1|TRBD1
CASSLRGRGNEQFF
>TRBJ1-1|TRBV5-1|.
CASRGGPQNTEAFF
>TRBJ2-7|TRBV7-2|.
CASSLLQGTYEQYF
>TRBJ1-2|TRBV29-1|.
CSVGGDYGYTF
>TRBJ1-2|TRBV10-3|.
CAISGAEYGYTF
>TRBJ1-2|TRBV6-5|TRBD1
CASSTDRVYGYTF
>TRBJ2-7|TRBV2|.
CASRDDPHGSYEQYF
>TRBJ2-3|TRBV7-2|.
CASSAEGISTDTQYF
>TRBJ2-3|TRBV7-9|.
CASSLDGTDTQYF